This paragraph reports one T cell receptor beta chain. The data are from a study of blood T cells in healthy people across ages. For the second PCR, which ran for 7 to 11 cycles, a sample-barcoded 5' primer and a J-beta primer mix were used. TCRdb called the 5' RACE reads again in MiXCR, with one record for every CDR3 protein. The sample has 270,000 or so distinct CDR3 sequences, roughly 27% seen once. The people who gave samples were healthy Caucasians from Russia, aged roughly 6 to 90. Germline V gene data show CDR1 as LNHNV and CDR2 as YYDKDF (reference sequence). This CDR3 comprises 13 residues. With 2 bases removed from V and 6 bases from J, the gap between germline ends came to 11 bases.

The chain joins TRBV15 to TRBJ2-7, with no clear D. The sample comprised blood. The TCR originated in a woman aged 70-85 years in good health. The CDR3 loop reads CATSRRPGGEQYF. The CDR3 DNA reads as TGTGCCACCAGCAGACGGCCTGGTGGCGAGCAGTACTTC.